The 14 T cell receptor beta chains below all came from one sample that was sequenced in a study of T cell changes during pregnancy in multiple sclerosis (dated by TCRdb to the late 2010s). The library was generated by the immunoSEQ multiplex PCR assay. TCRdb re-hosts the immuneACCESS table, in-frame sequences only. Its copies lack some clones; in the studies checked, an unresolved V gene accounts for under half of them, and the cause for the rest is not known. Within this sample are about 120,000 clones, with 85% to 95% of them counted one time only. Approximately 6.3% of the sample rests with the top ten. The sequencing used peripheral blood, collected before pregnancy. Source of these receptors: a female donor with multiple sclerosis, enrolled in a pregnancy study.

J is TRBJ2-7 and V is TRBV7-2; 8 bases are shared with TRBD1. V shed 4 bases and J 5 bases; nucleotides not matched to a gene: 7. CDR3 length equals 14 residues. Germline CDR1 and CDR2: SGHTA and FQGNSA. CDR3 bases: TGTGCCAGCAGCTCCCTGACAGGGGCGCACGAGCAGTACTTC. Amino acids: CASSSLTGAHEQYF.

This chain joins TRBV6-4 and TRBJ1-3; D gene ambiguous. V gave up 5 bases and J gave up 0 bases, with 8 bases separating them. This CDR3 region has 14 residues. CDR1 is MRHNA and CDR2 is SNTAGT in the germline V gene. The CDR3 here is CASSSPVSGNTIYF. The DNA of the CDR3 is TGTGCCAGCAGTTCCCCCGTCTCTGGAAACACCATATATTTT.

The gene calls are TRBV15 and TRBJ2-1; 7 nucleotides match TRBD2. The CDR3 is made up of 16 amino acids. The V and J ends lost 1 base and 0 bases, in that order; junction bases with no gene match: 3. Germline assignment: CDR1 LNHNV and CDR2 YYDKDF (reference sequence). The CDR3 nucleotides are TGTGCCACCAGCAGAGGTGGGACTACCTCCTACAATGAGCAGTTCTTC. Protein product: CATSRGGTTSYNEQFF.

The chain couples TRBV9 to TRBJ2-3; 13 bases fit TRBD2. Germline V gene data show CDR1 as SGDLS and CDR2 as YYNGEE. The ends lost 0 bases at V and 0 bases at J; junction bases unmatched: 1. This CDR3 region has 17 residues. The CDR3: CASSVATSGRSTDTQYF. Here the CDR3 DNA reads TGTGCCAGCAGCGTAGCGACTAGCGGGAGGAGCACAGATACGCAGTATTTT. Based on the CDR3 plus reference TRBV9 and TRBJ2-3, the full variable domain is DSGVTQTPKHLITATGQRVTLRCSPRSGDLSVYWYQQSLDQGLQFLIQYYNGEERAKGNILERFSAQQFPDLHSELNLSSLELGDSALYFCASSVATSGRSTDTQYFGPGTRLTVL.

This clone turned up a few times. V and J are TRBV5-6 and TRBJ2-3, with D perhaps matching TRBD1 (5 bases). Trimming took off 3 bases at V and 8 bases at J, with 19 bases between the two ends. The germline gives CDR1 SGHDT, CDR2 YYEEEE. This CDR3 contains 15 residues. CDR3: CASSSPSQGFGTQYF. The CDR3 DNA reads as TGTGCCAGCAGCTCTCCTAGTCAGGGTTTCGGTACGCAGTATTTT.

This chain links TRBV19 with TRBJ1-1; possibly TRBD1 for D (5 bases). The CDR3 extends over 15 amino acids. V shed 10 bases and J shed 0 bases, with 18 bases lying between them. CDR1 is LNHDA and CDR2 is SQIVND in the germline V gene (reference sequence). CDR3 in DNA: TGTGCCACGGATCGCGGGGGTAGGATGAACACTGAAGCTTTCTTT. Translated, it gives CATDRGGRMNTEAFF.

V gene TRBV6-1 combines with J gene TRBJ2-3, with TRBD2 identical over 11 bases. The J segment lost 2 bases and the V segment lost 7 bases, leaving 2 bases of the junction unmatched. Germline V gene lookup returns CDR1 MNHNS and CDR2 SASEGT. The CDR3 has 14 residues. The CDR3, as DNA: TGTGCCAGCAAGACTAGCGGGACCACAGATACGCAGTATTTT. Translation: CASKTSGTTDTQYF.

The chain is built from TRBV9 and TRBJ2-3; 9 bases agree with TRBD2. The germline V gene has CDR1 SGDLS and CDR2 YYNGEE. The CDR3 covers 15 residues. Trimming at V came to 2 bases and at J to 2 bases, leaving 3 bases not matched to a gene. The CDR3 nucleotides are TGTGCCAGCAGCGTGGCGGGGGGGCCCACAGATACGCAGTATTTT. It encodes CASSVAGGPTDTQYF.

Written as DNA, the CDR3 is TGTGCCTGGAGCCTCTTGGGGACAAGAAATCAGCCCCAGCATTTT. Translated: CAWSLLGTRNQPQHF. The chain recombines TRBV30 with TRBJ1-5; weak D call: TRBD1 (6 bases). CDR3 length: 15 amino acids. The germline V gene has CDR1 GTSNPN and CDR2 SVGIG (reference sequence). V lost 3 bases, J lost 4 bases, and 16 bases lay in between.

This sequence joins TRBV9 and TRBJ2-1, with 7 bases lining up with TRBD1. Germline-derived CDR1 and CDR2 are SGDLS and YYNGEE. The V and J ends lost 7 bases and 6 bases, in that order; junction bases with no gene match: 16. The CDR3 is 16 amino acids. CDR3 in DNA: TGTGCCAGCTCTTATACCGGGACAGCGGCTGGCAATGAGCAGTTCTTC. It codes for CASSYTGTAAGNEQFF.

This clone was recorded once. The V call is TRBV21-1, the J call TRBJ1-1; the listed D gene, TRBD1, was not tested against the DNA. TRBV21-1 is marked as a pseudogene. The CDR3 runs 15 residues. CDR3 sequence: CASSKFVQGAFEAFF. The CDR3 bases are TGTGCCAGCAGCAAATTCGTACAGGGGGCCTTTGAAGCTTTCTTT.

The V call is TRBV27, the J call TRBJ2-7, with TRBD2 matching over 14 bases. The CDR3 sequence is 16 residues long. J was trimmed by 4 bases and V by 5 bases; bases with no gene match: 7. Germline lookup yields CDR1 MNHEY and CDR2 SMNVEV (reference sequence). The CDR3 here is CASSGTGLAGGYEQYF. The CDR3 nucleotides are TGTGCCAGCAGTGGGACCGGACTAGCGGGAGGTTACGAGCAGTACTTC.

The genes are TRBV2 and TRBJ2-7; 8 bases are shared with TRBD2. This CDR3 comprises 17 residues. Germline V gene sequence: CDR1 SNHLY, CDR2 FYNNEI. Unmatched junction bases numbered 16, after V lost 4 bases and J lost 5 bases. CDR3 sequence reads: CASSVRRSGRFSDEQYF. In DNA, the CDR3 is TGTGCCAGCAGTGTTCGGAGAAGCGGGAGATTTAGCGACGAGCAGTACTTC.

This clone occurred once. The chain couples TRBV7-3 to TRBJ2-3; 9 nucleotides align to TRBD1. Germline CDR1 reads SGHTA; CDR2 reads FQGTGA. With V trimmed by 6 bases and J by 6 bases, 7 bases remained unmatched. The CDR3 is made up of 14 amino acids. CDR3 loop: CASSPTGGFDTQYF. The CDR3 coding sequence is TGTGCCAGCAGTCCGACAGGGGGTTTCGATACGCAGTATTTT.